The entry below describes one TCR beta chain. The data originate from a study of lymphopenia after photon versus proton radiotherapy. J gave up 5 bases and V 4 bases, and 9 bases lay outside the gene matches. Germline loops: CDR1 SGHDN, CDR2 FVKESK. The CDR3 length is 16 residues. The table came from immunoSEQ multiplex PCR; TCRdb's copy has only in-frame clones and leaves some out. The sample comprises 25,000 to 35,000 clones, 80% to 90% of which are singletons, and approximately 45% rests with the top ten. The sequences come from peripheral blood, collected from a patient treated with proton-based radiotherapy. The sequence was collected from a woman aged 60 to 75 with cholangiocarcinoma. Some clones in this sample may be carry-over from other donors' samples. The chain is built from TRBV14 and TRBJ2-7, with 12 bases fitting TRBD1. The CDR3 is CASSPLRGTGGNEQYF. CDR3 nucleotide sequence: TGTGCCAGCAGCCCCTTAAGGGGGACAGGGGGCAACGAGCAGTACTTC.